This is a list of T cell receptor beta chains from one sample in a study of blood T cell repertoires in COVID-19. Sequenced by immunoSEQ multiplex PCR; TCRdb stores in-frame clones only, minus some. This sample has under 200,000 clones; roughly nine tenths occur once, and the top ten carry roughly 4.1%. Sequenced material: peripheral blood. All receptors come from a woman between 65 and 79 years old with acute or convalescent COVID-19. Both conserved end residues are part of each CDR3. D genes are given only for firm matches. Only part of the rows carry a size: once, few, many, or a class if the clone is expanded.

size | J | V | D | CDR3 | DNA
- | TRBJ2-7 | TRBV11-2 | TRBD1 | CASSLDGTGGHEQYF | TGTGCCAGCAGCTTGGATGGGACAGGGGGCCACGAGCAGTACTTC
- | TRBJ1-2 | TRBV6-5 | TRBD1 | CASRSQGASVGYTF | TGTGCCAGCAGATCCCAGGGGGCTTCGGTTGGCTACACCTTC
- | TRBJ1-3 | TRBV5-6 | - | CASSLTARNTIYF | TGTGCCAGCAGCTTGACAGCACGAAACACCATATATTTT
- | TRBJ2-5 | TRBV18 | - | CASSELGETQYF | TGTGCCAGCTCAGAGCTTGGAGAGACCCAGTACTTC
- | TRBJ1-1 | TRBV6-2/TRBV6-3 | - | CASSRGSTTEAFF | TGTGCCAGCAGCAGAGGGTCGACCACTGAAGCTTTCTTT
- | TRBJ2-1 | TRBV19 | - | CASSIGRGGYNEQFF | TGTGCCAGTAGTATTGGGAGGGGGGGTTACAATGAGCAGTTCTTC
- | TRBJ1-2 | TRBV6-5 | TRBD1 | CASTESGDRAGYTF | TGTGCCAGCACCGAAAGCGGGGACAGGGCCGGCTACACCTTC
- | TRBJ2-3 | TRBV4-2 | TRBD2 | CASSQKLADRTDTQYF | TGTGCCAGCAGCCAGAAACTAGCGGATCGCACAGATACGCAGTATTTT
- | TRBJ2-2 | TRBV27 | TRBD2 | CASGRWLAGAKANTGELFF | TGTGCCAGCGGCCGGTGGCTAGCGGGGGCAAAAGCGAACACCGGGGAGCTGTTTTTT
once | TRBJ1-2 | TRBV2 | - | CASSLDRNYGYTF | TGTGCCAGCAGTCTAGACAGGAACTATGGCTACACCTTC
- | TRBJ1-6 | TRBV3-1/TRBV3-2 | TRBD1 | CASSDRGSSYNSPLHF | TGTGCCAGCAGCGACAGGGGCTCGTCCTATAATTCACCCCTCCACTTT
once | TRBJ1-4 | TRBV5-1 | TRBD1 | CASSLEGAVTNEKLFF | TGCGCCAGCAGCTTGGAGGGGGCTGTAACTAATGAAAAACTGTTTTTT
few | TRBJ1-6 | TRBV2 | - | CASSEERQGYSPLHF | TGTGCCAGCAGTGAAGAGCGGCAGGGGTACTCACCCCTCCACTTT
- | TRBJ2-3 | TRBV7-6 | TRBD2 | CASSFGTSADTQYF | TGTGCCAGCAGCTTCGGGACTAGTGCAGATACGCAGTATTTT
- | TRBJ1-5 | TRBV4-3 | TRBD1 | CASSPSGQGARQPQHF | TGCGCCAGCAGCCCTTCGGGACAGGGGGCGAGGCAGCCCCAGCATTTT
once | TRBJ1-5 | TRBV4-2 | TRBD1 | CASSQTPGQGSQPQHF | TGTGCCAGCAGCCAGACCCCGGGACAGGGTAGCCAGCCCCAGCATTTT
- | TRBJ2-3 | TRBV10-3 | - | CAISESIGDTQYF | TGTGCCATCAGTGAGTCGATCGGAGATACGCAGTATTTT
- | TRBJ2-3 | TRBV19 | TRBD2 | CASSRATSGGTDTQYF | TGTGCCAGTAGTAGAGCGACTAGCGGGGGAACAGATACGCAGTATTTT
- | TRBJ1-5 | TRBV10-3 | TRBD1 | CAIRGQGTGQPQHF | TGTGCCATCAGGGGACAGGGGACGGGACAGCCCCAGCATTTT
- | TRBJ2-1 | TRBV6-5 | TRBD2 | CASTPGGTSEQFF | TGTGCCAGCACGCCCGGGGGGACCTCAGAGCAGTTCTTC
- | TRBJ2-1 | TRBV14 | TRBD2 | CASSQDRLAGVDNEQFF | TGTGCCAGCAGCCAAGATCGGCTAGCGGGAGTAGACAATGAGCAGTTCTTC
- | TRBJ2-3 | TRBV6-2/TRBV6-3 | TRBD2 | CASSYGRGGTDTQYF | TGTGCCAGCAGTTACGGACGGGGGGGCACAGATACGCAGTATTTT
- | TRBJ1-1 | TRBV4-2 | - | CASSQAGGQTEAFF | TGTGCCAGCAGCCAAGCTGGGGGCCAGACTGAAGCTTTCTTT
- | TRBJ2-3 | TRBV5-1 | - | CASSLQGGRADTQYF | TGCGCCAGCAGCTTACAGGGGGGGCGCGCAGATACGCAGTATTTT
- | TRBJ2-1 | TRBV10-3 | TRBD1 | CAIRGGQRYNEQFF | TGTGCCATCAGAGGGGGACAGCGCTACAATGAGCAGTTCTTC
- | TRBJ1-2 | TRBV5-1 | - | CASSPSGEGGYTF | TGCGCCAGCAGCCCCTCGGGGGAGGGTGGCTACACCTTC
few | TRBJ2-7 | TRBV7-9 | TRBD2 | CASSLSGRSYEQYF | TGTGCCAGCAGCCTTAGCGGGAGGTCCTACGAGCAGTACTTC
- | TRBJ2-2 | TRBV5-6 | - | CASSPGTLNTGELFF | TGTGCCAGCAGCCCCGGGACACTGAACACCGGGGAGCTGTTTTTT
- | TRBJ1-1 | TRBV7-6 | - | CASSSRTVTEAFF | TGTGCCAGCAGCAGTCGTACAGTCACTGAAGCTTTCTTT
few | TRBJ1-1 | TRBV10-3 | - | CAIREGEASAFF | TGTGCCATCAGGGAAGGGGAGGCGAGCGCTTTCTTT
- | TRBJ1-5 | TRBV7-2 | - | CASSLNRASNQPQHF | TGTGCCAGCAGCTTAAACAGGGCGAGCAATCAGCCCCAGCATTTT
- | TRBJ2-3 | TRBV11-2 | - | CASSLVGRTSTDTQYF | TGTGCCAGCAGCTTAGTTGGGCGGACTAGCACAGATACGCAGTATTTT
- | TRBJ1-6 | TRBV15 | - | CATSRDGSSPLHF | TGTGCCACCAGCAGAGATGGCTCCTCACCCCTCCACTTT
- | TRBJ2-7 | TRBV5-1 | - | CASSLVSYEQYF | TGCGCCAGCAGCTTGGTCAGCTACGAGCAGTACTTC
- | TRBJ1-4 | TRBV2 | - | CASSWGDLSTNEKLFF | TGTGCCAGCAGTTGGGGGGACCTTTCAACTAATGAAAAACTGTTTTTT
- | TRBJ1-6 | TRBV4-3 | - | CASSQDLQGPFYNSPLHF | TGCGCCAGCAGCCAAGATTTGCAGGGCCCCTTCTATAATTCACCCCTCCACTTT
- | TRBJ2-1 | TRBV5-1 | TRBD2 | CASSLGLLAGGPLNEQFF | TGCGCCAGCAGCTTGGGGTTACTAGCGGGAGGCCCCCTCAATGAGCAGTTCTTC
- | TRBJ2-7 | TRBV6-2/TRBV6-3 | - | CASSSPRSSYEQYF | TGTGCCAGCAGTTCGCCCCGGAGCTCCTACGAGCAGTACTTC
- | TRBJ1-2 | TRBV18 | - | CASSPQGLDYGYTF | TGTGCCAGCTCACCTCAGGGGCTAGACTATGGCTACACCTTC
once | TRBJ2-1 | TRBV5-1 | TRBD1 | CASSLSGGSYNEQFF | TGCGCCAGCAGCTTGTCAGGGGGCTCCTACAATGAGCAGTTCTTC
once | TRBJ2-2 | TRBV4-1 | - | CASSQFSGENTGELFF | TGCGCCAGCAGCCAATTCTCAGGGGAGAACACCGGGGAGCTGTTTTTT
- | TRBJ2-1 | TRBV6-5 | TRBD1 | CASSYSDRGRMNEQFF | TGTGCCAGCAGTTACTCGGACAGGGGGCGCATGAATGAGCAGTTCTTC
- | TRBJ2-1 | TRBV7-9 | TRBD1 | CASSFGVPSGTGYNEQFF | TGTGCCAGCAGCTTTGGGGTCCCATCCGGGACAGGTTACAATGAGCAGTTCTTC
- | TRBJ2-1 | TRBV27 | TRBD2 | CASSKLAGLGNEQFF | TGTGCCAGCAGTAAACTAGCGGGGTTGGGCAATGAGCAGTTCTTC
- | TRBJ1-4 | TRBV6-4 | - | CASKGDSTNEKLFF | TGTGCCAGCAAGGGCGACAGCACTAATGAAAAACTGTTTTTT
- | TRBJ2-2 | TRBV5-1 | - | CASSLDQGMSGELFF | TGCGCCAGCAGCTTGGATCAGGGGATGTCCGGGGAGCTGTTTTTT
- | TRBJ2-7 | TRBV27 | - | CASSLRGTYEQYF | TGTGCCAGCAGTTTGAGGGGGACCTACGAGCAGTACTTC
few | TRBJ2-2 | TRBV9 | TRBD2 | CASSVQAGRELFF | TGTGCCAGCAGCGTTCAAGCGGGGCGGGAGCTGTTTTTT
few | TRBJ1-1 | TRBV5-5 | TRBD1 | CASSGWVRDRNTEAFF | TGTGCCAGCAGCGGGTGGGTCAGGGACAGGAACACTGAAGCTTTCTTT
- | TRBJ2-5 | TRBV5-1 | - | CASSLWGNQETQYF | TGCGCCAGCAGCTTGTGGGGCAACCAAGAGACCCAGTACTTC
- | TRBJ1-6 | TRBV7-2 | TRBD1 | CASSHTGVSPLHF | TGTGCCAGCAGCCACACAGGGGTCTCACCCCTCCACTTT
few | TRBJ1-2 | TRBV10-3 | - | CAISEGDRGYGYTF | TGTGCCATCAGTGAGGGTGACAGAGGCTATGGCTACACCTTC
- | TRBJ2-3 | TRBV4-3 | - | CASSPTGSSTDTQYF | TGCGCCAGCAGCCCAACAGGGTCTAGCACAGATACGCAGTATTTT
- | TRBJ2-1 | TRBV7-2 | TRBD1 | CASSLHRDRTFNEQFF | TGTGCCAGCAGCTTACACCGGGACAGAACCTTCAATGAGCAGTTCTTC
- | TRBJ1-6 | TRBV7-9 | - | CASSFRGGPDNSPLHF | TGTGCCAGCAGCTTCCGGGGGGGTCCCGATAATTCACCCCTCCACTTT